The rows below give T cell receptor beta chains drawn from one sample of a study of memory CD4+ T cells and cytomegalovirus serostatus. Only in-frame clones appear in the TCRdb table, and some are missing; sequencing was by immunoSEQ multiplex PCR. The sample has more than 45,000 clones; approximately 74% are singletons. Sequencing input: memory CD4+ T cells from blood. The receptors were gathered from an adult in good health and CMV-seropositive. Each CDR3 is given with its conserved first and last residue. A D gene is named only where the DNA matches it firmly.

J | V | D | CDR3
TRBJ1-6 | TRBV5-4 | . | CASSLASSEGASPLHF
TRBJ1-1 | TRBV5-1 | . | CASSLNARGPEAFF
TRBJ2-5 | TRBV7-8 | TRBD2 | CASSATSRGETQYF
TRBJ2-1 | TRBV28 | . | CALTGDGKNEQFF
TRBJ2-3 | TRBV4-3 | . | CASSPYTKGSTDTQYF
TRBJ2-2 | TRBV5-1 | TRBD2 | CASSLTSVNTGELFF
TRBJ1-3 | TRBV6-1 | . | CASSGGRTAGNTIYF
TRBJ2-3 | TRBV5-1 | . | CASSLAGTTDTQYF
TRBJ1-5 | TRBV6-6 | TRBD1 | CASNPGGSVEPQHF
TRBJ2-1 | TRBV7-9 | . | CASSSVGGADEQFF
TRBJ1-1 | TRBV4-3 | TRBD1 | CASSQAQFGTGSEAFF
TRBJ2-7 | TRBV18 | TRBD1 | CASSLGQGASYEQYF
TRBJ2-3 | TRBV19 | . | CASSPEVDTDTQYF
TRBJ1-1 | TRBV7-2 | . | CASSPNRNTEAFF
TRBJ2-2 | TRBV27 | . | CASSFGRGNTGELFF
TRBJ1-1 | TRBV2 | . | CASRLGQNTEAFF
TRBJ2-1 | TRBV19 | . | CASSIKGQGVNEQFF
TRBJ2-1 | TRBV7-8 | TRBD2 | CASSHGLATTNEQFF
TRBJ2-3 | TRBV11-2 | . | CASSLGFRGRVDYTQYF
TRBJ2-7 | TRBV5-6 | TRBD1 | CASSPGQGLSYEQYF
TRBJ2-1 | TRBV6-1 | . | CASSETRGDEQFF
TRBJ2-3 | TRBV11-2 | . | CASSLTSAVTDTQYF
TRBJ2-1 | TRBV4-3 | . | CASSQGNRGHEQFF
TRBJ2-3 | TRBV11-2 | . | CASSLHFSQYF
TRBJ2-3 | TRBV7-6 | . | CASSFGGGANADTQYF
TRBJ2-2 | TRBV11-1 | . | CASSLEGEWTGELFF